This T cell receptor beta chain was sequenced for a study of beta chain features in type 1 diabetes. In this sample, this clone turned up a few times. Its matching antigen is unknown. Purity of each sorted population was above 95%. Trimming cost V 4 bases and J 0 bases; bases outside gene matches: 4. The germline CDR1 and CDR2 sequences are LNHDA and SQIVND (reference sequence). There are 16 residues in the CDR3. The authors reverse transcribed all of the isolated RNA, so sequencing captured expressed TCRB transcripts. The data were produced by immunoSEQ multiplex PCR, yet TCRdb's version contains in-frame clones alone and is incomplete. The sample lists around 140,000 clones; over 8% were seen once. Study findings and constraints: There were fewer insertions and more deletions at the VDJ junctions of type 1 diabetes patients.

The V gene is TRBV19, the J gene TRBJ1-3; TRBD1 agrees at 9 bases. The sequenced sample consisted of central memory CD4+ T cells from blood. The source is a woman in her thirties or forties in good health. The CDR3 nucleotides read TGTGCCAGTAGTACCGGGACAGGGTCCTCTGGAAACACCATATATTTT. Amino acid sequence: CASSTGTGSSGNTIYF.